The T cell receptor beta chain described here comes from a study of T cells in localized non-small cell lung cancer. Sequencing used immunoSEQ multiplex PCR; TCRdb keeps in-frame clones, though not all of them. This sample has about 77,000 clones, with more than 70% found just once. Study-level results: Paired adjacent lung recovered a median roughly 50 of the top 100 tumor clones. Longer overall survival was seen with higher T cell density measured in blood.

Regarding this clone: Its antigen is not known.

The V gene's germline CDR1 is KGHSH and CDR2 LQKENI. J gave up 0 bases and V 2 bases, and 7 bases lay outside the gene matches. CDR3 length: 16 residues. The sequence was collected from a woman between 40 and 69 years old with stage I squamous cell lung carcinoma. Sequenced material: peripheral blood, taken before any cancer treatment. This sequence joins TRBV18 and TRBJ2-7, with TRBD2 matching over 7 bases. The CDR3 sequence is CASSPREGIDSYEQYF. Written as DNA, the CDR3 is TGTGCCAGCTCACCAAGGGAGGGCATCGACTCCTACGAGCAGTACTTC.